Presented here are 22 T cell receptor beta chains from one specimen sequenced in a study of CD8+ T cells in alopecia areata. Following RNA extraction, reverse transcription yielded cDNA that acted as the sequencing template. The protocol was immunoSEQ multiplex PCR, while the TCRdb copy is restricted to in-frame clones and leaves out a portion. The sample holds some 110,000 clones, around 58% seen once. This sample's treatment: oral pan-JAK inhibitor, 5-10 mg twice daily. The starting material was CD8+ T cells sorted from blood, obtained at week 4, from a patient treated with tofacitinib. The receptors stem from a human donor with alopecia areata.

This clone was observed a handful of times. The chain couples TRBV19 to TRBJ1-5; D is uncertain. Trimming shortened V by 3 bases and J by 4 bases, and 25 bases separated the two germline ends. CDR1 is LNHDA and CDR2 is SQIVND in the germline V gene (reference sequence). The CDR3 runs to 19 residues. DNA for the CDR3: TGTGCCAGTAGTATTTATCCCCCCCGTTTTGCGGCCCAAAATCAGCCCCAGCATTTT. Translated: CASSIYPPRFAAQNQPQHF.

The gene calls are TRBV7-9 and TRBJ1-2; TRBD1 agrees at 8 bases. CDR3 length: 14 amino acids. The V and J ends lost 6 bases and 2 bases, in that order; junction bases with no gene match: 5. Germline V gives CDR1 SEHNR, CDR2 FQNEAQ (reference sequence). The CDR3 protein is CASSHRDRNYGYTF. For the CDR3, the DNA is TGTGCCAGCAGTCACCGGGACAGGAACTATGGCTACACCTTC. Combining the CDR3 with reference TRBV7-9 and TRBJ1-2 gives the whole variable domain DTGVSQNPRHKITKRGQNVTFRCDPISEHNRLYWYRQTLGQGPEFLTYFQNEAQLEKSRLLSDRFSAERPKGSFSTLEIQRTEQGDSAMYLCASSHRDRNYGYTFGSGTRLTVV.

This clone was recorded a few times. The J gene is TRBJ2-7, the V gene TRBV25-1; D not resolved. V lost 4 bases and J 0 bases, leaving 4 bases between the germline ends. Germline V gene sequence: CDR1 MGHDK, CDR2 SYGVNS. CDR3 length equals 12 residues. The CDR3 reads CASSVVSYEQYF. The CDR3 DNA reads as TGTGCCAGCAGTGTGGTCTCCTACGAGCAGTACTTC.

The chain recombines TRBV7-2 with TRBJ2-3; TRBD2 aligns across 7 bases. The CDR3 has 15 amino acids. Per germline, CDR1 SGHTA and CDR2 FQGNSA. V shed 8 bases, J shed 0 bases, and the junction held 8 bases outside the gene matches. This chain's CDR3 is CASRPSGVSTDTQYF. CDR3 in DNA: TGTGCCAGCCGTCCAAGCGGGGTCAGCACAGATACGCAGTATTTT.

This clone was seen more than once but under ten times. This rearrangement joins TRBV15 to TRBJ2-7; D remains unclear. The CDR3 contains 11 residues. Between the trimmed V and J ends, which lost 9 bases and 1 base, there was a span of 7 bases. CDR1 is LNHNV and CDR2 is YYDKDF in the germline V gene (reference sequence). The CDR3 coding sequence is TGTGCCACTGGCGCGTCCTACGAGCAGTACTTC. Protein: CATGASYEQYF.

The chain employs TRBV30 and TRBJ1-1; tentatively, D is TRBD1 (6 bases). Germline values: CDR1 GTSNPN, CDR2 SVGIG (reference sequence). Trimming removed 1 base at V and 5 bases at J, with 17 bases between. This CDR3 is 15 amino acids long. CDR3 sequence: CAWSDDHREGTEAFF. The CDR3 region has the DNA TGTGCCTGGAGTGATGATCACAGGGAGGGGACTGAAGCTTTCTTT.

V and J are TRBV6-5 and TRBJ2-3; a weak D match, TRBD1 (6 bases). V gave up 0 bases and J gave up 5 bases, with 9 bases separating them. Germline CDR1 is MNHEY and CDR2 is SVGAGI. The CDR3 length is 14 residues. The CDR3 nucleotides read TGTGCCAGCAGTTACTCGGGGGCGGGAGATACGCAGTATTTT. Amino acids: CASSYSGAGDTQYF.

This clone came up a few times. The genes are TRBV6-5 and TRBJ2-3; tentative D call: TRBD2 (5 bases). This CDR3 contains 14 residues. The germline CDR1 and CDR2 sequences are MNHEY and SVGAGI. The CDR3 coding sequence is TGTGCTACAATTAGCGAGGCCAGCACAGATACGCAGTATTTT. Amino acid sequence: CATISEASTDTQYF.

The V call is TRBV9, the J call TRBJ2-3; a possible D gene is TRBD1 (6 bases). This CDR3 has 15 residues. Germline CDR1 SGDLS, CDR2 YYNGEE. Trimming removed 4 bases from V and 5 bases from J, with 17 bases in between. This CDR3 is CASSNSGDWGDTQYF. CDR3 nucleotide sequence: TGTGCCAGCAGCAACTCAGGGGATTGGGGAGATACGCAGTATTTT.

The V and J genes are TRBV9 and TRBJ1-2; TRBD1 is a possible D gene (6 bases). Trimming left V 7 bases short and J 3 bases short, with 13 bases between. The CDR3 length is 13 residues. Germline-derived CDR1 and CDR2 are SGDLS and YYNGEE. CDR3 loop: CASSGGADYGYTF. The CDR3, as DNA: TGTGCCAGCTCCGGGGGGGCGGACTATGGCTACACCTTC.

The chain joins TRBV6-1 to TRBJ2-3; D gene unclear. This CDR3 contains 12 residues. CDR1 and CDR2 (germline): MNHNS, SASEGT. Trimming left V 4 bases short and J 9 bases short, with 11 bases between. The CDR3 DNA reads TGTGCCAGCAGTGTAGGTCCGTTCACGCAGTATTTT. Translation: CASSVGPFTQYF.

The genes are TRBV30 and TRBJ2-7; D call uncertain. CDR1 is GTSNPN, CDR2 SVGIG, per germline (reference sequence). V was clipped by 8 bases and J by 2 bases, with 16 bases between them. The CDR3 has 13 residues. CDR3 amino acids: CAGWFPRTYEQYF. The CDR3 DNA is TGTGCCGGGTGGTTCCCCCGGACCTACGAGCAGTACTTC.

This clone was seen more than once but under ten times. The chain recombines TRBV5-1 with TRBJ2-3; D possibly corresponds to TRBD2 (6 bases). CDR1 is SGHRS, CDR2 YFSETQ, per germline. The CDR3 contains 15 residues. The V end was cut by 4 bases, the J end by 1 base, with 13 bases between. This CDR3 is CASSPRGARTDTQYF. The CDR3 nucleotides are TGCGCCAGCAGCCCGCGGGGAGCCCGCACAGATACGCAGTATTTT.

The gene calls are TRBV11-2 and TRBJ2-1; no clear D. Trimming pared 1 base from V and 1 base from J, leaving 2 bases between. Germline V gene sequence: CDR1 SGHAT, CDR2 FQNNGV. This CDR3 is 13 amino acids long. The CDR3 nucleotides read TGTGCCAGCAGCTTAGGATCCTACAATGAGCAGTTCTTC. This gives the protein CASSLGSYNEQFF.

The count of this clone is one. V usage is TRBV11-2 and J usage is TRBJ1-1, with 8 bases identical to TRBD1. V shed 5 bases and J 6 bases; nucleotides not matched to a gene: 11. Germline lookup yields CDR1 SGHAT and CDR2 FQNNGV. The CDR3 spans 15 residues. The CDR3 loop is CASSHKRQGPAEAFF. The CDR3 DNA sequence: TGTGCCAGCAGCCATAAGCGACAGGGGCCGGCTGAAGCTTTCTTT.

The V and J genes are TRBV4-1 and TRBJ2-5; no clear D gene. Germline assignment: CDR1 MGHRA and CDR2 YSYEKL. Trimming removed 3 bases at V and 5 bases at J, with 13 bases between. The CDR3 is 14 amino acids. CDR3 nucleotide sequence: TGCGCCAGCAGCCAGGGTGAGTTAGAGGAGACCCAGTACTTC. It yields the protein CASSQGELEETQYF.

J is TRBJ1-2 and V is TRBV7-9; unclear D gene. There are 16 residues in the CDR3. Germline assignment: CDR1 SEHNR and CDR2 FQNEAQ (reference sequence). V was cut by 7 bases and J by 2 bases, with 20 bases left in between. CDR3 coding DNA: TGTGCCAGCATCCGATCGAAGGACGGCCTCAACTATGGCTACACCTTC. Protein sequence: CASIRSKDGLNYGYTF.

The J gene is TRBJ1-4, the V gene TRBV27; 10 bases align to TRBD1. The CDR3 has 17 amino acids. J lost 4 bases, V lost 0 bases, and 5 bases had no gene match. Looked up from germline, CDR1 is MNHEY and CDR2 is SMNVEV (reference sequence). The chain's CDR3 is CASSLSGTGARNEKLFF. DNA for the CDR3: TGTGCCAGCAGTTTATCCGGGACAGGGGCCCGTAATGAAAAACTGTTTTTT.

The CDR3 DNA sequence: TGTGCCAGCAGTTACTCGACTAGCGGGGGGGCCGTGCAGTATTTT. Translation: CASSYSTSGGAVQYF. The chain couples TRBV6-5 to TRBJ2-3; 14 bases are a match to TRBD2. V was clipped by 0 bases and J by 11 bases; unmatched bases: 4. The CDR3 is 15 amino acids. Germline V CDR1 and CDR2: MNHEY, SVGAGI.

The CDR3, as DNA: TGCAGCGTACAAGCTAGCGGGGGGGCAGATACGCAGTATTTT. It encodes CSVQASGGADTQYF. The chain joins TRBV29-1 to TRBJ2-3; the match to TRBD2 covers 12 bases. The CDR3 has 14 amino acids. Unmatched junction bases numbered 5, after V lost 6 bases and J lost 4 bases. Germline V gene lookup returns CDR1 SQVTM and CDR2 ANQGSEA.

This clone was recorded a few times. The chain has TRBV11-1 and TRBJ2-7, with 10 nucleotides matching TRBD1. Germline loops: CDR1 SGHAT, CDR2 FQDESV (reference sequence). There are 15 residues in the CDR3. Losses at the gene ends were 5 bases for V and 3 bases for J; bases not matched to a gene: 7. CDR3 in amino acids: CASSRDRGLGYEQYF. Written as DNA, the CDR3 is TGTGCCAGCAGCAGGGACAGGGGATTGGGCTACGAGCAGTACTTC.

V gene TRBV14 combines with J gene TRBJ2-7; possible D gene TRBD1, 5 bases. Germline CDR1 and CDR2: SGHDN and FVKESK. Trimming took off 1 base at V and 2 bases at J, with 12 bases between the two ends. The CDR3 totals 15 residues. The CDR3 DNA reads TGTGCCAGCAGCCAAGTGCAGGGTTCCGCCTACGAGCAGTACTTC. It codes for CASSQVQGSAYEQYF.